Listed here are 30 T cell receptor beta chains from one sample, sequenced in a study of blood T cell repertoires in COVID-19. Method: immunoSEQ multiplex PCR; TCRdb's copy keeps in-frame clones and lacks some. The table lists 200,000 or so clones, around 85% of them singletons. Sequencing input: peripheral blood. These receptors came from a woman in her 70s with acute or convalescent COVID-19.

This chain uses TRBV28 with TRBJ1-4; the D gene is possibly TRBD1 (5 bases). Germline values: CDR1 MDHEN, CDR2 SYDVKM. V was trimmed by 3 bases and J by 6 bases, leaving 11 bases between them. CDR3 length: 14 residues. CDR3 in amino acids: CASSLQGLHEKLFF. The DNA for the CDR3 is TGTGCCAGCAGTTTGCAGGGCCTGCATGAAAAACTGTTTTTT.

The chain is built from TRBV10-3 and TRBJ2-1; 12 bases line up with TRBD2. After removal of 10 bases from V and 8 bases from J, the junction contained 6 bases not matched to a gene. The CDR3 has 13 residues. CDR1 and CDR2 (germline): ENHRY, SYGVKD. Here the CDR3 DNA reads TGTGCCACTAAGCCTAGCGGGGGGGATGAGCAGTTCTTC. This codes for CATKPSGGDEQFF.

This CDR3 is CASSPNTGAYEQYF. CDR3 in DNA: TGCGCCAGCAGCCCTAACACAGGGGCCTACGAGCAGTACTTC. This chain connects TRBV4-3 to TRBJ2-7; 7 bases are a match to TRBD1. Looked up from germline, CDR1 is LGHNA and CDR2 is YSLEER. This CDR3 contains 14 residues. V shed 4 bases, J shed 2 bases, and the junction held 5 bases outside the gene matches.

This clone was found a few times. This chain connects TRBV5-5 to TRBJ1-1, with D perhaps TRBD1 (5 bases). Trimming took 1 base from V and 4 from J, leaving 11 bases between them. This CDR3 region has 14 residues. Germline lookup yields CDR1 SGHKS and CDR2 YYEKEE (reference sequence). In DNA, the CDR3 is TGTGCCAGCAGCTTGCTAGATCAGGGCACTGAAGCTTTCTTT. This gives the protein CASSLLDQGTEAFF.

This clone appeared once. The chain employs TRBV11-2 and TRBJ1-2; D uncertain. Between the trimmed V and J ends, which lost 2 bases and 8 bases, there was a span of 12 bases. The CDR3 runs to 13 residues. Per germline, CDR1 SGHAT and CDR2 FQNNGV. The CDR3 DNA follows: TGTGCCAGCAGCTTAAACAGCTATAGGGGCTACACCTTC. Translating gives CASSLNSYRGYTF. The full variable domain, with the rest looked up from reference TRBV11-2 and TRBJ1-2, is EAGVAQSPRYKIIEKRQSVAFWCNPISGHATLYWYQQILGQGPKLLIQFQNNGVVDDSQLPKDRFSAERLKGVDSTLKIQPAKLEDSAVYLCASSLNSYRGYTFGSGTRLTVV.

The V and J genes are TRBV5-6 and TRBJ2-1; 9 bases agree with TRBD1. The length of the CDR3 is 14 residues. Trimming cost V 2 bases and J 9 bases; bases outside gene matches: 6. Germline V gene sequence: CDR1 SGHDT, CDR2 YYEEEE. CDR3 loop: CASSFKGTGSEQFF. CDR3 nucleotides: TGTGCCAGCAGCTTTAAAGGGACAGGGAGTGAGCAGTTCTTC.

The chain recombines TRBV28 with TRBJ1-2; weak D call: TRBD1 (5 bases). V lost 2 bases and J lost 5, with 12 bases in between. Germline V lookup: CDR1 MDHEN, CDR2 SYDVKM. This CDR3 has 14 residues. For the CDR3, the DNA is TGTGCCAGCAGTTTAGGCAGGGAAAGTTATGGCTACACCTTC. Translating gives CASSLGRESYGYTF.

CDR3 amino acids: CASSPTGINNQPQHF. In DNA form, the CDR3 reads TGTGCCAGCAGCCCGACAGGGATAAACAATCAGCCCCAGCATTTT. This chain uses TRBV7-9 with TRBJ1-5; 7 bases fit TRBD1. The V and J ends lost 5 bases and 3 bases, in that order; junction bases with no gene match: 7. This CDR3 contains 15 residues. Germline loops: CDR1 SEHNR, CDR2 FQNEAQ (reference sequence).

The J gene is TRBJ2-3, the V gene TRBV7-3; 9 bases match TRBD2. This CDR3 contains 14 residues. The V gene's germline CDR1 is SGHTA and CDR2 FQGTGA. With 2 bases clipped from V and 4 bases from J, the junction kept 1 base outside the gene matches. The CDR3, as DNA: TGTGCCAGCAGCTTAGGACTAGCGCCAGATACGCAGTATTTT. As protein: CASSLGLAPDTQYF. Looking up the rest from reference TRBV7-3 and TRBJ2-3 gives the full variable domain: GAGVSQTPSNKVTEKGKYVELRCDPISGHTALYWYRQSLGQGPEFLIYFQGTGAADDSGLPNDRFFAVRPEGSVSTLKIQRTERGDSAVYLCASSLGLAPDTQYFGPGTRLTVL.

In its sample, this clone was seen once. The chain recombines TRBV6-5 with TRBJ1-2; 10 nucleotides match TRBD1. The V and J ends lost 5 bases and 6 bases, in that order; junction bases with no gene match: 6. CDR3 length: 14 residues. CDR1 and CDR2 (germline): MNHEY, SVGAGI. CDR3 coding DNA: TGTGCCAGCAGTCGAACCGGGACAGGGGATGGCTACACCTTC. It codes for CASSRTGTGDGYTF.

The chain employs TRBV12-3 or TRBV12-4 and TRBJ1-6, with 7 bases matching TRBD1. The CDR3 runs 13 residues. Unmatched junction bases numbered 9, after V lost 7 bases and J lost 12 bases. This CDR3 is CASTRDSDKPLHF. For the CDR3, the DNA is TGTGCCAGCACCCGGGACAGTGACAAACCCCTCCACTTT.

V and J are TRBV7-2 and TRBJ2-7, with 8 nucleotides matching TRBD1. The CDR3 loop spans 15 amino acids. The V gene end was trimmed by 2 bases and the J gene end by 9 bases; junction bases not matched to a gene: 12. Germline values: CDR1 SGHTA, CDR2 FQGNSA. CDR3 residues: CASSLYVQGGFGQYF. The CDR3 DNA follows: TGTGCCAGCAGCTTATACGTACAGGGGGGTTTCGGGCAGTACTTC.

This clone was found a few times. The genes are TRBV5-5 and TRBJ1-2; the match to TRBD1 covers 9 bases. This CDR3 has 15 amino acids. Germline V gene lookup returns CDR1 SGHKS and CDR2 YYEKEE (reference sequence). J was trimmed by 1 base and V by 2 bases; bases with no gene match: 3. CDR3 sequence: CASSLTGGGNYGYTF. For the CDR3, the DNA is TGTGCCAGCAGCTTAACAGGGGGCGGTAACTATGGCTACACCTTC.

The chain is built from TRBV7-2 and TRBJ1-3; maybe TRBD1 (6 bases). Germline V gene data show CDR1 as SGHTA and CDR2 as FQGNSA. Trimming cost V 5 bases and J 1 base, with 9 bases left between them. This CDR3 has 14 residues. CDR3 nucleotide sequence: TGTGCCAGCAGCCCACAGGGATCTGGAAACACCATATATTTT. Amino acid sequence: CASSPQGSGNTIYF.

The rearrangement links TRBV2 to TRBJ1-1, with D perhaps matching TRBD1 (6 bases). Germline V gives CDR1 SNHLY, CDR2 FYNNEI. V shed 6 bases and J shed 3 bases, with 17 bases lying between them. This CDR3 has 15 amino acids. The CDR3 DNA reads as TGTGCCAGCAGGAGGGAAATAACAGGGCACACTGAAGCTTTCTTT. Translating it yields CASRREITGHTEAFF.

The chain carries TRBV28 and TRBJ1-6; a possible D gene is TRBD1 (6 bases). The CDR3 totals 15 residues. Between the trimmed V and J ends, which lost 2 bases and 14 bases, there was a span of 19 bases. Germline CDR1 and CDR2: MDHEN and SYDVKM. In DNA, the CDR3 is TGTGCCAGCAGTTTAACGCAGGGGCCCTCTGGGTCCCTCCACTTT. It specifies CASSLTQGPSGSLHF.

V gene TRBV3-1 (or the pseudogene TRBV3-2) combines with J gene TRBJ2-7; 15 nucleotides line up with TRBD2. V was pared by 1 base and J by 5 bases, with 12 bases of the junction left unmatched. This CDR3 region has 19 residues. CDR1 is LGHDT, CDR2 YNNKEL, per germline (reference sequence). CDR3 sequence: CASSQVGTSGGSPPHEQYF. In DNA form, the CDR3 reads TGTGCCAGCAGCCAAGTAGGGACTAGCGGGGGGTCCCCGCCCCACGAGCAGTACTTC.

The V call is TRBV3-1 (or the pseudogene TRBV3-2), the J call TRBJ2-7, with TRBD2 matching over 13 bases. Germline V gives CDR1 LGHDT, CDR2 YNNKEL (reference sequence). With 8 bases clipped from V and 7 bases from J, the junction kept 5 bases outside the gene matches. The CDR3 is 13 amino acids. CDR3 nucleotides: TGTGCCAGCCGAAGACTAGCGGGAGGTGAGCAGTACTTC. Protein product: CASRRLAGGEQYF.

The chain recombines TRBV27 with TRBJ1-5, with D possibly being TRBD1 (5 bases). The CDR3 has 14 amino acids. CDR1 and CDR2 (germline): MNHEY, SMNVEV (reference sequence). V was shortened by 6 bases and J by 3 bases, with 12 bases between the two germline ends. As DNA, the CDR3 is TGTGCCAGCAGCGGGGGACGGATCAATCAGCCCCAGCATTTT. It is translated as CASSGGRINQPQHF.

CDR3 residues: CASSSWTANTEAFF. CDR3 in DNA: TGTGCCAGCAGCTCCTGGACAGCTAACACTGAAGCTTTCTTT. V usage is TRBV7-8 and J usage is TRBJ1-1; D is perhaps TRBD1 (6 bases). The germline gives CDR1 SGHVS, CDR2 FQNEAQ. V dropped 4 bases and J dropped 2 bases, with 11 bases sitting between them. The CDR3 contains 14 residues.

The rearrangement links TRBV6-6 to TRBJ1-5; D is uncertain. Germline V gene lookup returns CDR1 MNHNY and CDR2 SVGAGI (reference sequence). V was clipped by 8 bases and J by 2 bases, with 10 bases between them. The CDR3 is 13 residues long. The CDR3 region is CASHRAGNQPQHF. CDR3 DNA sequence: TGTGCCAGCCACAGAGCGGGCAATCAGCCCCAGCATTTT.

The rearrangement joins TRBV5-4 to TRBJ2-2; TRBD1 matches at 8 bases. Trimming cost V 5 bases and J 1 base; bases outside gene matches: 7. The CDR3 runs to 16 residues. From germline, CDR1 is SGHNT and CDR2 YYREEE (reference sequence). DNA of the CDR3: TGTGCCAGCAGAAAAGGCGGGACAGGGAACACCGGGGAGCTGTTTTTT. Residues: CASRKGGTGNTGELFF.

CDR3 sequence reads: CASRTEGIGANVLTF. In nucleotides, the CDR3 is TGTGCCAGCAGGACCGAGGGTATCGGGGCCAACGTCCTGACTTTC. The chain links TRBV28 to TRBJ2-6; D is possibly TRBD2 (5 bases). Germline V gene data show CDR1 as MDHEN and CDR2 as SYDVKM. V shed 6 bases and J shed 4 bases, with 13 bases lying between them. The CDR3 is 15 amino acids.

This sequence joins TRBV5-4 and TRBJ1-5, with TRBD1 matching over 12 bases. Germline CDR1 and CDR2: SGHNT and YYREEE (reference sequence). This CDR3 is built from 16 residues. After removal of 3 bases from V and 8 bases from J, the junction contained 9 bases not matched to a gene. The CDR3 reads CASSSGTGGPEEPQHF. The CDR3 DNA sequence: TGTGCCAGCAGCTCCGGGACAGGGGGCCCGGAGGAGCCCCAGCATTTT.

J is TRBJ2-7 and V is TRBV5-4; 9 positions agree with TRBD1. J gave up 5 bases and V 4 bases, and 7 bases lay outside the gene matches. The CDR3 is 14 amino acids. Germline lookup yields CDR1 SGHNT and CDR2 YYREEE (reference sequence). CDR3 amino acids: CASSIQGARNEQYF. The CDR3 DNA follows: TGTGCCAGCAGCATACAGGGGGCACGGAACGAGCAGTACTTC.

The rearrangement links TRBV24-1 to TRBJ2-5; 11 nucleotides align to TRBD2. The CDR3 has 17 residues. V was pared by 5 bases and J by 0 bases, with 7 bases of the junction left unmatched. In germline, CDR1 is KGHDR, CDR2 SFDVKD. The CDR3 region has the DNA TGTGCCACCAGTGCTGGAGGGACTAGCGGATACCAAGAGACCCAGTACTTC. Protein: CATSAGGTSGYQETQYF.

The rearrangement uses TRBV5-4 and TRBJ2-3; D may be TRBD2 (6 bases). The V end was cut by 4 bases, the J end by 0 bases, with 15 bases between. Per the germline V gene, CDR1 is SGHNT and CDR2 is YYREEE (reference sequence). The CDR3 runs to 16 residues. CDR3: CASSLWTTPSTDTQYF. CDR3 nucleotides: TGTGCCAGCAGCCTATGGACTACTCCAAGCACAGATACGCAGTATTTT. Looking up the rest from reference TRBV5-4 and TRBJ2-3 gives the full variable domain: ETGVTQSPTHLIKTRGQQVTLRCSSQSGHNTVSWYQQALGQGPQFIFQYYREEENGRGNFPPRFSGLQFPNYSSELNVNALELDDSALYLCASSLWTTPSTDTQYFGPGTRLTVL.

The chain uses TRBV5-1 and TRBJ2-7; weak D call: TRBD1 (6 bases). Trimming took off 0 bases at V and 2 bases at J, with 12 bases between the two ends. Germline V CDR1 and CDR2: SGHRS, YFSETQ. This CDR3 has 15 amino acids. The CDR3 DNA sequence: TGCGCCAGCAGCTTGGCACAGGGAGTTCCCTACGAGCAGTACTTC. It specifies CASSLAQGVPYEQYF.

This chain connects TRBV12-3 or TRBV12-4 to TRBJ2-3; 7 bases align to TRBD2. Trimming at V came to 6 bases and at J to 10 bases, leaving 10 bases not matched to a gene. The CDR3 covers 13 residues. CDR3 sequence reads: CASSAGGVGPQYF. For the CDR3, the DNA is TGTGCCAGCAGCGCTGGGGGGGTTGGTCCGCAGTATTTT.

V gene TRBV7-2 combines with J gene TRBJ2-5; 12 nucleotides align to TRBD1. J was trimmed by 5 bases and V by 6 bases; bases with no gene match: 7. Per the germline V gene, CDR1 is SGHTA and CDR2 is FQGNSA. CDR3 length equals 15 residues. DNA for the CDR3: TGTGCCAGCAGAAGGGACAGGGGGCGGCGGGAGACCCAGTACTTC. Its protein is CASRRDRGRRETQYF. The full variable domain, its missing parts supplied by reference TRBV7-2 and TRBJ2-5, is GAGVSQSPSNKVTEKGKDVELRCDPISGHTALYWYRQSLGQGLEFLIYFQGNSAPDKSGLPSDRFSAERTGGSVSTLTIQRTQQEDSAVYLCASRRDRGRRETQYFGPGTRLLVL.